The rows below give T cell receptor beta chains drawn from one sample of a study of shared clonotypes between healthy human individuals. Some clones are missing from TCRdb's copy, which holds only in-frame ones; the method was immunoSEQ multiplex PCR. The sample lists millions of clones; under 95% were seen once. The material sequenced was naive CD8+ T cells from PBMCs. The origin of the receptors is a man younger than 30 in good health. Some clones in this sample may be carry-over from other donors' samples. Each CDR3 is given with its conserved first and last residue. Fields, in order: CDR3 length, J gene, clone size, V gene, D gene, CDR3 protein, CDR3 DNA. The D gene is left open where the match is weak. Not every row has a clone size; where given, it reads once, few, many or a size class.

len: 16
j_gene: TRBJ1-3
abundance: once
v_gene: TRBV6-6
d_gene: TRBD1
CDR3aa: CASSYSTGGPGNTIYF
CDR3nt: TGTGCCAGCAGTTACTCGACAGGGGGGCCTGGAAACACCATATATTTT

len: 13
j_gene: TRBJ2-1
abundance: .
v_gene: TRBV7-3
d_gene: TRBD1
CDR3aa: CASSRGQGDEQFF
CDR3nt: TGTGCCAGCAGCCGCGGACAGGGCGATGAGCAGTTCTTC

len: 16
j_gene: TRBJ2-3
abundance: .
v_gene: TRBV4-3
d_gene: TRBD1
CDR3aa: CASSQDRDRSTDTQYF
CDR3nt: TGCGCCAGCAGCCAGGATCGGGACAGGAGCACAGATACGCAGTATTTT

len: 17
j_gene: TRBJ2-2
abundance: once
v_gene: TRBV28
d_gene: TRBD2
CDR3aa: CASSPPAGTSPTGELFF
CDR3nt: TGTGCCAGCAGTCCGCCAGCCGGGACTAGTCCCACCGGGGAGCTGTTTTTT

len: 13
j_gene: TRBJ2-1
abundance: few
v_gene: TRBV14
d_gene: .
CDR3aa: CASSPTDWDEQFF
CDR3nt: TGTGCCAGCAGCCCAACGGACTGGGATGAGCAGTTCTTC

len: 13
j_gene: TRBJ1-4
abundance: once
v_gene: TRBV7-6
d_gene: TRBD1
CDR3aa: CASNGRDSEKLFF
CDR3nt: TGTGCCAGCAACGGGAGGGACAGCGAAAAACTGTTTTTT

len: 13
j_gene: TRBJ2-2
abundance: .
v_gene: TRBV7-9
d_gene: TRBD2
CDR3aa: CASSPGLHGELFF
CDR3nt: TGTGCCAGCAGCCCGGGACTACACGGGGAGCTGTTTTTT

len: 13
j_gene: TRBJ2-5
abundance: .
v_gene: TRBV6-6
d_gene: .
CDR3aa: CASSQLGEETQYF
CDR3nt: TGTGCCAGCAGCCAGCTCGGGGAAGAGACCCAGTACTTC

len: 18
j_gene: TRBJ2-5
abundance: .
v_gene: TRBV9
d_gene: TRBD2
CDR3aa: CASSLNPGLAGGQETQYF
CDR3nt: TGTGCCAGCAGCCTAAACCCGGGACTAGCGGGAGGGCAGGAGACCCAGTACTTC

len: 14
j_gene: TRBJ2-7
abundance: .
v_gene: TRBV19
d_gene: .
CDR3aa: CASRVAWGNNEQYF
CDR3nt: TGTGCCAGTAGGGTTGCATGGGGTAATAACGAGCAGTACTTC

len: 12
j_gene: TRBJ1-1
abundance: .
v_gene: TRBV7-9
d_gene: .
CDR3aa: CASSRRQAEAFF
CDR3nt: TGTGCCAGCAGCCGTCGACAGGCAGAAGCTTTCTTT

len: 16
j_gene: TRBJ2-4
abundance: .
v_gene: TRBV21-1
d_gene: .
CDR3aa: CASSKGGRRGLNIQYF
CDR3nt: TGTGCCAGCAGCAAGGGGGGCAGGAGAGGGTTGAACATTCAGTACTTC

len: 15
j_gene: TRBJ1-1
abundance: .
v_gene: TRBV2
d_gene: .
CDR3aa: CASSEAGRMNTEAFF
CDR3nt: TGTGCCAGCAGTGAAGCAGGGAGAATGAACACTGAAGCTTTCTTT

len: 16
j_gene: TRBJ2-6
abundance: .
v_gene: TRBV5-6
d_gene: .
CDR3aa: CASSGGAGSGANVLTF
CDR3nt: TGTGCCAGCAGCGGTGGGGCGGGATCTGGGGCCAACGTCCTGACTTTC

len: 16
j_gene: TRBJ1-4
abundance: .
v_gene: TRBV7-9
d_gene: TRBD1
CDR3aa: CASSFISGGRGEKLFF
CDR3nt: TGTGCCAGCAGCTTTATTTCAGGGGGACGCGGTGAAAAACTGTTTTTT

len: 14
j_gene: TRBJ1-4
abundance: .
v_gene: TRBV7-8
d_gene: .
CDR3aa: CASRWGGINEKLFF
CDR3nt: TGTGCCAGCCGGTGGGGCGGAATTAATGAAAAACTGTTTTTT

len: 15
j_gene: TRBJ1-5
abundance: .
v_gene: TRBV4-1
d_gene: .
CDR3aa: CASSQDRGYNQPQHF
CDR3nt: TGCGCCAGCAGCCAAGATAGGGGTTACAATCAGCCCCAGCATTTT

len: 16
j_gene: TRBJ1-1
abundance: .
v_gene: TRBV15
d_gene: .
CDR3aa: CATSRPRGAVNTEAFF
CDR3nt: TGTGCCACCAGCAGACCCCGGGGGGCAGTGAACACTGAAGCTTTCTTT

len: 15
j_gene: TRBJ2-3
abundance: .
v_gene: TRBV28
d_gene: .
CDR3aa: CASSSLGISTDTQYF
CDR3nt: TGTGCCAGCAGTTCCTTAGGGATCAGCACAGATACGCAGTATTTT

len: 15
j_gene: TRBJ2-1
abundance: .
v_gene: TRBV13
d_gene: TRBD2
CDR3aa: CASSSGTSRYNEQFF
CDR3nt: TGTGCCAGCAGCTCCGGGACTAGCCGTTACAATGAGCAGTTCTTC

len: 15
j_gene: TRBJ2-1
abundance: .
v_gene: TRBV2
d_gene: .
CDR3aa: CASSDLNNRYNEQFF
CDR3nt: TGTGCCAGCAGTGACCTTAATAATCGGTACAATGAGCAGTTCTTC

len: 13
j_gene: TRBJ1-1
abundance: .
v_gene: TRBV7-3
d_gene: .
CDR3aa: CASSYGINTEAFF
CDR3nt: TGTGCCAGCAGCTACGGGATTAACACTGAAGCTTTCTTT

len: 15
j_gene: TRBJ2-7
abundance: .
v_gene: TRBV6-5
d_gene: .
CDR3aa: CASSSLMAGSYEQYF
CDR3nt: TGTGCCAGCAGTTCCCTTATGGCGGGCTCCTACGAGCAGTACTTC

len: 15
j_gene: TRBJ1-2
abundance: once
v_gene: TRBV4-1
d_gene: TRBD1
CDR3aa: CASSLEGQGAGGYTF
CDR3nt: TGCGCCAGCAGCCTTGAGGGACAGGGGGCTGGCGGCTACACCTTC

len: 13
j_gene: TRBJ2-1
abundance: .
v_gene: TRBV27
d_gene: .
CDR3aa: CASSITLTGPQFF
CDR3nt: TGTGCCAGCAGTATCACCCTGACGGGACCACAGTTCTTC

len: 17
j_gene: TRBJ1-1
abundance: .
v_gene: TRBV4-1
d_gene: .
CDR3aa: CASSQDGRGAGLTEAFF
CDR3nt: TGCGCCAGCAGCCAAGACGGGAGAGGGGCAGGGCTTACTGAAGCTTTCTTT

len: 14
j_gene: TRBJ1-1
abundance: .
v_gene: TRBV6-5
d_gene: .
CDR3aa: CASSLVSENTEAFF
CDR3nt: TGTGCCAGCAGTCTGGTATCGGAGAACACTGAAGCTTTCTTT

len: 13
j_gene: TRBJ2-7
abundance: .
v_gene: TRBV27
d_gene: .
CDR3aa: CASSLSPGYEQYF
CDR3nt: TGTGCCAGCAGTTTATCGCCGGGCTACGAGCAGTACTTC

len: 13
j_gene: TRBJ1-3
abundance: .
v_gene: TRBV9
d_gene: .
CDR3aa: CASSAGLGNTIYF
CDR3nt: TGTGCCAGCAGCGCCGGCCTCGGAAACACCATATATTTT

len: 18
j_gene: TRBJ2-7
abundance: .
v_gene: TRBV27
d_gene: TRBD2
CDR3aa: CASSPIKAGFGGVYEQYF
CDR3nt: TGTGCCAGCAGTCCGATAAAGGCAGGGTTCGGGGGGGTCTACGAGCAGTACTTC

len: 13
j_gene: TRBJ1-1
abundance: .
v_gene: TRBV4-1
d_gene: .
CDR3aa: CASSQSLGVEAFF
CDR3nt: TGCGCCAGCAGCCAGTCGCTCGGGGTCGAAGCTTTCTTT

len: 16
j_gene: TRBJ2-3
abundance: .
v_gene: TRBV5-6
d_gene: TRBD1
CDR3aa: CASSRLPGQRPDTQYF
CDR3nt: TGTGCCAGCAGCCGTCTGCCGGGACAGAGGCCAGATACGCAGTATTTT

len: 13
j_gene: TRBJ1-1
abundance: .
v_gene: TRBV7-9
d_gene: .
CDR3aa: CASSLIPYIGAFF
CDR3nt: TGTGCCAGCAGCTTAATCCCCTACATCGGAGCTTTCTTT

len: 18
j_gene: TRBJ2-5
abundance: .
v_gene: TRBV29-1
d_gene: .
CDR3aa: CTQKGRTEPSTANAPQYF
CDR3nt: TGCACCCAAAAGGGGCGGACAGAACCTTCTACTGCTAATGCTCCCCAGTACTTC

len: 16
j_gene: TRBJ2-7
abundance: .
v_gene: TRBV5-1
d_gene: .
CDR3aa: CASSLESDSRTYEQYF
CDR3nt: TGCGCCAGCAGCTTGGAGAGTGACAGCCGGACCTACGAGCAGTACTTC

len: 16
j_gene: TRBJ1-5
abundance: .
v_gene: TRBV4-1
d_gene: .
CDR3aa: CASSQVTPAANQPQHF
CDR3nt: TGCGCCAGCAGCCAAGTCACTCCCGCCGCCAATCAGCCCCAGCATTTT

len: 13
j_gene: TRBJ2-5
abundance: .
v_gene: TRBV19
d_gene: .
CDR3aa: CASSIYPQETQYF
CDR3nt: TGTGCCAGTAGTATATACCCCCAAGAGACCCAGTACTTC

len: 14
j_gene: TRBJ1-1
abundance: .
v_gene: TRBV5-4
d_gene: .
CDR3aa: CASSSRVGDTEAFF
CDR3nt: TGTGCCAGCAGCTCTCGCGTGGGGGACACTGAAGCTTTCTTT

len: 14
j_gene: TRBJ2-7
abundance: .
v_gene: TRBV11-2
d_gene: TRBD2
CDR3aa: CASSLVGGYHEQYF
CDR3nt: TGTGCCAGCAGCTTAGTGGGAGGGTACCACGAGCAGTACTTC

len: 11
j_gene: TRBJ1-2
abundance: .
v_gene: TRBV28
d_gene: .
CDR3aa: CASSPLYGYTF
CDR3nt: TGTGCCAGCAGTCCGCTCTATGGCTACACCTTC

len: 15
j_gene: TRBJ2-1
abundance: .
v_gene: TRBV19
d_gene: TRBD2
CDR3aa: CASSIVAGEYNEQFF
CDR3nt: TGTGCCAGTAGTATAGTTGCGGGGGAGTACAATGAGCAGTTCTTC